This T cell receptor beta chain was sequenced in a study of early T cells in non-severe SARS-CoV-2 infection. In the study overall: Sequencing was performed on bulk RNA from unsorted whole blood, leaving chains unpaired.

The study's findings and limits: VDJdb matching, biased toward anti-spike CD8 responses, missed private and CD4 specificities.

At least ten counts were recorded for this clonotype. Its antigen is unknown. The CDR3 sequence is 14 residues long. Germline V gene sequence: CDR1 SGHRS, CDR2 YFSETQ. The V and J ends lost 3 bases and 7 bases respectively, with 17 bases between them. Individual cDNA molecules each received unique molecular identifiers attached to them. A single record per CDR3 protein comes from TCRdb applying MiXCR to the 5' RACE reads. The sample holds tens of thousands of distinct CDR3 sequences, approximately 7.1% seen once. The chain joins TRBV5-1 to TRBJ2-7; possible D gene TRBD1, 6 bases. Sample: whole blood. The clonotype comes from an adult who was a healthcare worker with PCR-confirmed SARS-CoV-2 infection or an uninfected control (not recorded which). The CDR3 is CASSSTYTGTEQYF. CDR3 sequence (DNA): TGCGCCAGCAGCTCAACTTATACCGGGACAGAGCAGTACTTC.